Presented here are 6 T cell receptor beta chains from one specimen sequenced in a study of T cell clonality in common variable immunodeficiency. These receptors' targets are unknown. The repertoire was sequenced with immunoSEQ multiplex PCR; TCRdb's copy has only in-frame clones and lacks some. This sample has 15,000 to 20,000 clones and no singletons, with less than 8% in the ten largest. General observations from the study: Fewer deletions and N-nucleotide insertions were reportedly seen in common variable immunodeficiency TCR beta sequences.

The source material was peripheral blood mononuclear cells. Receptor source: a human donor with common variable immunodeficiency.

This clone was observed a few times. The CDR3 bases that were read are TGTGCCAGCAGCACAGGTGGGGGGAACTATGGC. The encoded protein is CASSTGGGNYG. In full, the CDR3 is CASSTGGGNYGYTF. The chain couples TRBV7-2 to TRBJ1-2; the D gene is possibly TRBD1 (5 bases). From the germline J gene comes the end of the CDR3, since the read stops 3 residues before it. Deletions cut 5 bases from V and 2 bases from J, with 12 bases between. The CDR3 totals 14 residues. The germline V gene has CDR1 SGHTA and CDR2 FQGNSA.

A note on this clone: The CDR3 goes on 3 residues after the read ends, and that part is filled in from the germline J gene. This chain links TRBV6-4 with TRBJ2-1; 12 bases are shared with TRBD2. The germline CDR1 and CDR2 sequences are MRHNA and SNTAGT. The CDR3 sequence is 16 residues long. Trimming removed 4 bases from V and 8 bases from J; junction bases left unmatched: 9. CDR3 bases read: TGTGCCAGCAGTGCGCTAGCGGGAGGGCCTAGGTATGAG. It specifies CASSALAGGPRYE. The full CDR3 protein is CASSALAGGPRYEQFF.

This clone has only a few counts. The observed sequence ends 3 residues before the CDR3 terminus, with the missing tail filled in from the germline J gene. The chain has TRBV7-9 and TRBJ2-3; perhaps TRBD1 as D (6 bases). The CDR3 contains 14 residues. The V end was cut by 9 bases, the J end by 2 bases, with 15 bases between. CDR1 is SEHNR and CDR2 is FQNEAQ in the germline V gene (reference sequence). The CDR3 loop reads CASTGPADTDTQYF. The sequenced CDR3 bases are TGTGCCAGTACAGGGCCGGCAGACACAGATACG.

This clone was seen at least ten times. The read gets to within 3 residues of the CDR3 end, and the germline J gene fills in the rest. V and J are TRBV7-3 and TRBJ2-1; unclear D gene. The CDR3 is made up of 13 amino acids. With 0 bases removed from V and 4 bases from J, the gap between germline ends came to 4 bases. Germline loops: CDR1 SGHTA, CDR2 FQGTGA. The chain's CDR3 is CASSLTGYNEQFF. The CDR3 bases that were read are TGTGCCAGCAGCTTAACAGGGTACAATGAG.

This clone was observed a handful of times. Coverage ceases 3 residues before the CDR3 finishes, and the germline J gene fills in the end. The rearrangement uses TRBV7-3 and TRBJ1-5; 8 bases are shared with TRBD1. The CDR3 is 17 amino acids. CDR1 and CDR2 from the germline V gene are SGHTA and FQGTGA. V shed 4 bases and J 0 bases; nucleotides not matched to a gene: 8. The CDR3 loop is CASSSPGQADSNQPQHF. Incomplete CDR3 DNA: TGTGCCAGCAGCTCACCGGGACAGGCTGATAGCAATCAGCCC.

This clone occurred many times. The read ends 3 residues before the CDR3 terminus; that terminus is restored from the germline J gene. This chain joins TRBV7-4 and TRBJ1-5; D not certain. The CDR3 spans 14 residues. With 1 base removed from V and 3 bases from J, the gap between germline ends came to 7 bases. Per the germline V gene, CDR1 is SGHVT and CDR2 is SQSDAQ. CDR3 DNA (partial): TGTGCCAGCAGCTTAGTTTCAGACAATCAGCCC. It is translated as CASSLVSDNQP. The whole CDR3 protein is CASSLVSDNQPQHF.